Ten or more counts support the clone carrying this T cell receptor (beta chain). The antigen is not known. This sample is part of a study of neurological immune-mediated disorders. The overall study: The roughly 34 multiple sclerosis patients comprised some 31 relapsing-remitting and 3 secondary progressive cases.

This CDR3 spans 15 amino acids. The trim removed 5 bases at V and 5 bases at J, leaving 4 bases unmatched. Germline loops: CDR1 MNHNY, CDR2 SVGAGI (reference sequence). Study observations and caveats: Multiple sclerosis, the disease with the least TCR clonal expansion, fell below healthy controls, whereas HTLV-1-associated myelopathy showed the most.

Synthesis of cDNA was carried out by template-switch 5'RACE. The reaction used 10-nucleotide random UMIs. MiXCR, applied by TCRdb to the 5' RACE reads, yields one record per CDR3 protein. This sample yields approximately 41,000 distinct CDR3 sequences, of which around 2.5% are seen a single time; roughly 12% belongs to the top ten. The sequence came from a man aged 30-40 years with multiple sclerosis. The sequenced material came from PBMCs. The chain recombines TRBV6-6 with TRBJ2-3; TRBD2 agrees at 13 bases. CDR3: CASSTSGGAKDTQYF. For the CDR3, the DNA is TGTGCCAGCAGTACTAGCGGGGGGGCGAAAGATACGCAGTATTTT.